The T cell receptor beta chain described here comes from a study of cytomegalovirus exposure and HLA in healthy donors. These donors were members of the approximately 110-subject validation cohort, a group separate from the roughly 670-subject first cohort. TCRdb's copy holds only in-frame clones and misses some; the assay was immunoSEQ multiplex PCR. Among some 250,000 clones listed, about nine tenths were seen once. The TCR sequence derives from a young woman in good health and CMV-seronegative. The specimen was PBMCs.

The CDR3 nucleotides read TGTGCCAGCAGCGTAGAAAATGGGGAAACTGGGGCCAACGTCCTGACTTTC. Protein sequence: CASSVENGETGANVLTF. The gene calls are TRBV9 and TRBJ2-6; D gene ambiguous. The CDR3 runs to 17 residues. Trimming took 0 bases from V and 2 from J, leaving 12 bases between them. Germline V gene sequence: CDR1 SGDLS, CDR2 YYNGEE.